This paragraph covers one T cell receptor beta chain sequence. What it binds is unknown. These data are taken from a study of cytomegalovirus exposure and HLA in healthy donors. As for the study in general: A data release that came early held 80 million or so unique TCRs from HLA-typed donors.

Study-level points and caveats: According to reports, the classifier identified cytomegalovirus status with high specificity and sensitivity. In a later analysis, at a false discovery rate of 0.05, over 15,000 TCR beta sequences matched HLA alleles. An analysis done earlier found most TCR beta V segments productive about 87% or about 30% of the time.

This CDR3 is built from 15 residues. Germline V lookup: CDR1 LGHNA, CDR2 YSLEER. Unmatched junction bases numbered 6, after V lost 1 base and J lost 4 bases. Amplification used 60 Vbeta primers and 13 Jbeta primers. The protocol was immunoSEQ multiplex PCR, while the TCRdb copy is restricted to in-frame clones and leaves out a portion. The sample has over 150,000 clones; about 80% are singletons. This receptor was identified in a woman in her twenties or thirties in good health and CMV-seropositive. The J gene is TRBJ2-5, the V gene TRBV4-3; 7 nucleotides align to TRBD2. The material sequenced was PBMCs. The CDR3, as DNA: TGCGCCAGCAGCCAAGTAGTGGGGGGGTTAGAGACCCAGTACTTC. Translating it yields CASSQVVGGLETQYF.